The clone carrying this TCR beta chain was observed a handful of times. The sample is drawn from a study of identical twins. With 4 bases clipped from V and 3 bases from J, the junction kept 6 bases outside the gene matches. Per the germline V gene, CDR1 is SGHVS and CDR2 is FNYEAQ. The length of the CDR3 is 14 residues. TCRdb processed the 5' RACE reads anew with MiXCR; each CDR3 protein has one entry. In the table there are some 500,000 distinct CDR3 sequences, under 25% of which are singletons. These data also formed part of another study, on T cells expressing NK-cell markers.

Sequenced: CD4+ T cells sorted from blood. This chain uses TRBV7-6 with TRBJ2-7, with 7 bases that match TRBD1. The sequence came from a woman in her late teens or twenties in good health. The CDR3 sequence is CASSSRQGVYEQYF. The CDR3, as DNA: TGTGCCAGCAGCTCTAGACAGGGTGTCTACGAGCAGTACTTC.